This TCR beta chain emerged from a study of identical twins. The CDR3 consists of 14 residues. Trimming left V 0 bases short and J 5 bases short, with 10 bases between. Germline assignment: CDR1 SGHTA and CDR2 FQGNSA. A word on this clonotype: What it binds is unknown.

TCRdb independently ran MiXCR on the 5' RACE reads; one entry per CDR3 protein. The data show approximately 600,000 distinct CDR3 sequences, about 7.1% seen once. The study's findings and limits: Reduced insertions were recorded for abundant cord blood beta clonotypes, with no such pattern in memory repertoires.

The same data also went into a second study, on yellow fever vaccine responses in identical twins.

This TCR was recovered from a woman between 18 and 29 years old in good health. The material sequenced was PBMCs. The chain carries TRBV7-2 and TRBJ2-5, with D perhaps TRBD2 (5 bases). This CDR3 reads CASSLAGKRETQYF. The CDR3 nucleotides read TGTGCCAGCAGCTTAGCGGGGAAGCGGGAGACCCAGTACTTC.